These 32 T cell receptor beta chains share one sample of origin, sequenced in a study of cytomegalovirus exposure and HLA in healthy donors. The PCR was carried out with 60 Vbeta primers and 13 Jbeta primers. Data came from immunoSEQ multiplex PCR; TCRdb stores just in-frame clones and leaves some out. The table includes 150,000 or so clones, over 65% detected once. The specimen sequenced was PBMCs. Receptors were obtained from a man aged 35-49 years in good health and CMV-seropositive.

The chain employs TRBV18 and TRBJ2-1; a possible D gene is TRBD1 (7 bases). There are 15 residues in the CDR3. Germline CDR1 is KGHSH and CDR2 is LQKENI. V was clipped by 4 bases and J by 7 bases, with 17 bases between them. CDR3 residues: CASSHGGQPPNEQFF. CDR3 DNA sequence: TGTGCCAGCTCACACGGGGGACAGCCCCCAAATGAGCAGTTCTTC.

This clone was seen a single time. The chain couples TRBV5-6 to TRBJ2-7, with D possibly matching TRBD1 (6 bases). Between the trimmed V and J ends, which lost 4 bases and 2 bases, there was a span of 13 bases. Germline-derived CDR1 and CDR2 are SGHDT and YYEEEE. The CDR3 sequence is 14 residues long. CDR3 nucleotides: TGTGCCAGCAGCCATGACAGGATAACCTACGAGCAGTACTTC. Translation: CASSHDRITYEQYF.

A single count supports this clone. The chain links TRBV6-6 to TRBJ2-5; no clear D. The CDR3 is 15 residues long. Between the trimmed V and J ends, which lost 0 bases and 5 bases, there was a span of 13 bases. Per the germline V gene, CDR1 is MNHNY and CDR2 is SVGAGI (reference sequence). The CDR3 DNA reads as TGTGCCAGCAGTTACTCGCCCTCTAATTTGGAGACCCAGTACTTC. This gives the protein CASSYSPSNLETQYF.

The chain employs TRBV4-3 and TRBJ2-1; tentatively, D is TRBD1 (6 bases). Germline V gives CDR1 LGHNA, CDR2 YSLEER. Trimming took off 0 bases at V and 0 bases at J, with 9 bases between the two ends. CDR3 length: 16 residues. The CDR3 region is CASSQDSRGSYNEQFF. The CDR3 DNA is TGCGCCAGCAGCCAAGATAGCAGGGGCTCCTACAATGAGCAGTTCTTC.

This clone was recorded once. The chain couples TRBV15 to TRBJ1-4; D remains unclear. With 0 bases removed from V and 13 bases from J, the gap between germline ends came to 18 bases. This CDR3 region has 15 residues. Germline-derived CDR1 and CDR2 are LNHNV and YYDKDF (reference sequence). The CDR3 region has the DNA TGTGCCACCAGCAGAGATAATCAGCCGGCGGCCGGACTGTTTTTT. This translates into CATSRDNQPAAGLFF. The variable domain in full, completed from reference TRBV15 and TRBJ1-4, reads DAMVIQNPRYQVTQFGKPVTLSCSQTLNHNVMYWYQQKSSQAPKLLFHYYDKDFNNEADTPDNFQSRRPNTSFCFLDIRSPGLGDTAMYLCATSRDNQPAAGLFFGSGTQLSVL.

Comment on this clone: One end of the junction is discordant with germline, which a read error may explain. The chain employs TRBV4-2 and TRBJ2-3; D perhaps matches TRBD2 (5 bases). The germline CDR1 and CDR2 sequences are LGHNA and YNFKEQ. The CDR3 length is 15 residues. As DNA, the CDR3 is TGTGCCAACAGCCAAGAGGGAGCTAGGACAGATACGCAGTATTTT. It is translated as CANSQEGARTDTQYF.

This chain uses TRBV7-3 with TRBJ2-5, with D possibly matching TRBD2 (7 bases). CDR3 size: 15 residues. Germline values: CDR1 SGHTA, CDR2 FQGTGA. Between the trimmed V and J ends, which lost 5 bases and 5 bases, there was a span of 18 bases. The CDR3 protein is CASSQTGRGSETQYF. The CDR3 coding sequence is TGTGCCAGCAGCCAGACTGGGAGGGGGTCCGAGACCCAGTACTTC.

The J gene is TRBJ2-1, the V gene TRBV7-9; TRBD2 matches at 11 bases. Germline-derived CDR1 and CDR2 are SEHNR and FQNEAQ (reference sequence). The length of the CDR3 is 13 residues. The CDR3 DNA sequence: TGTCTGGGAACTAGCGGGGGATACAATGAGCAGTTCTTC. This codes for CLGTSGGYNEQFF.

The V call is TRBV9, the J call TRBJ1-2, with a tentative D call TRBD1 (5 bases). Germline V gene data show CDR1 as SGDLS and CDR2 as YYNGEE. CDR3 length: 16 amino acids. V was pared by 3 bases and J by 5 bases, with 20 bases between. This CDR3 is CASSAPRPTGAYGYTF. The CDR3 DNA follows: TGTGCCAGCAGCGCCCCTCGACCCACAGGTGCTTATGGCTACACCTTC.

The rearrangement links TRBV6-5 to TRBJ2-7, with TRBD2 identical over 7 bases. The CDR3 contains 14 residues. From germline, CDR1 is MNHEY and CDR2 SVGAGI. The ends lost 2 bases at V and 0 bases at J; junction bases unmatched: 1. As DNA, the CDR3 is TGTGCCAGCAGTTACGCTAGCGGCTCCTACGAGCAGTACTTC. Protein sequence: CASSYASGSYEQYF.

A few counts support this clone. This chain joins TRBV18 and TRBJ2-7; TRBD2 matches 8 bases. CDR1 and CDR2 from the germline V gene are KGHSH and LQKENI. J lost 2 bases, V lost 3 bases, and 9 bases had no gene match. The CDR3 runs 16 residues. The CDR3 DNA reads TGTGCCAGCTCACCCCCCGGGACTAGTCGTACCTACGAGCAGTACTTC. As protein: CASSPPGTSRTYEQYF.

The CDR3 sequence: CSWGHQYGYTF. The CDR3 DNA is TGCAGTTGGGGGCATCAGTATGGCTACACCTTC. V usage is TRBV29-1 and J usage is TRBJ1-2, with a weak D call TRBD1 (6 bases). The CDR3 extends over 11 amino acids. Germline values: CDR1 SQVTM, CDR2 ANQGSEA.

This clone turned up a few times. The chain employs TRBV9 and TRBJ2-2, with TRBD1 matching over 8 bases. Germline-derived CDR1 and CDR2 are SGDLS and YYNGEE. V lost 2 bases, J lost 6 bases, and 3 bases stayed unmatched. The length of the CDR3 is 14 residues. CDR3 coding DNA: TGTGCCAGCAGCGTGACAGGGGCGGCCGGGGAGCTGTTTTTT. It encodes CASSVTGAAGELFF.

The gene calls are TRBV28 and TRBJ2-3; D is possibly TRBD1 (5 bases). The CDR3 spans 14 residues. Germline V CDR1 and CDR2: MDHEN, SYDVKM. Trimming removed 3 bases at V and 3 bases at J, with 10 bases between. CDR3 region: CASSFDSPTDTQYF. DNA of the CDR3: TGTGCCAGCAGTTTCGACAGTCCTACAGATACGCAGTATTTT.

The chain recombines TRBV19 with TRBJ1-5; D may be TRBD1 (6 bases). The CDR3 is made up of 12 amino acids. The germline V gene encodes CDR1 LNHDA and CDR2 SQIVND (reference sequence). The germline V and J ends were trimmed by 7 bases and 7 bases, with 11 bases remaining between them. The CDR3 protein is CASNSGVQPQHF. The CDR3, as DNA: TGTGCCAGTAATTCAGGGGTGCAGCCCCAGCATTTT. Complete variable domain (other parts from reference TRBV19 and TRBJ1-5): DGGITQSPKYLFRKEGQNVTLSCEQNLNHDAMYWYRQDPGQGLRLIYYSQIVNDFQKGDIAEGYSVSREKKESFPLTVTSAQKNPTAFYLCASNSGVQPQHFGDGTRLSIL.

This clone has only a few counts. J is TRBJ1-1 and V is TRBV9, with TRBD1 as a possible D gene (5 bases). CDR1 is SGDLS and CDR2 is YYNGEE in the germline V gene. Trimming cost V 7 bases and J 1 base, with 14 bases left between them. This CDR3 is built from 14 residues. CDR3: CASDPQGTNTEAFF. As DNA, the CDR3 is TGTGCCAGCGACCCGCAGGGCACGAACACTGAAGCTTTCTTT.

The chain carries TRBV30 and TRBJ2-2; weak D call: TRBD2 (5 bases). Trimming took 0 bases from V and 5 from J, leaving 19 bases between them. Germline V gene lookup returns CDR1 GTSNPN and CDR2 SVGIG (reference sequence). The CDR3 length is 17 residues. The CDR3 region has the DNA TGTGCCTGGAGTGTGCTCCAATCTGCGGGTGAGACCGGGGAGCTGTTTTTT. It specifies CAWSVLQSAGETGELFF.

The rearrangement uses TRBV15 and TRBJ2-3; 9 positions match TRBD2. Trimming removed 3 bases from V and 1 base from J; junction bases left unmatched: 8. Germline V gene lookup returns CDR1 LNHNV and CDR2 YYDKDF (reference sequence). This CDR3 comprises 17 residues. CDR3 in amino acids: CATSSNLAGVGTDTQYF. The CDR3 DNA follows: TGTGCCACCAGCAGCAACTTAGCGGGAGTTGGCACAGATACGCAGTATTTT. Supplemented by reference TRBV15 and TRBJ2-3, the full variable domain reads DAMVIQNPRYQVTQFGKPVTLSCSQTLNHNVMYWYQQKSSQAPKLLFHYYDKDFNNEADTPDNFQSRRPNTSFCFLDIRSPGLGDTAMYLCATSSNLAGVGTDTQYFGPGTRLTVL.

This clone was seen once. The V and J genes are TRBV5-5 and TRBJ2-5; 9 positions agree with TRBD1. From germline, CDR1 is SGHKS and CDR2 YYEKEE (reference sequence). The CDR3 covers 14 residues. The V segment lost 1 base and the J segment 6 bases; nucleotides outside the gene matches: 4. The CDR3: CASSLTGGDQTQYF. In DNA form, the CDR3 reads TGTGCCAGCAGCTTGACAGGGGGCGATCAGACCCAGTACTTC.

DNA of the CDR3: TGTGCCTGGAGTGCCGGGACAATGGCGGACACAGATACGCAGTATTTT. Amino acids: CAWSAGTMADTDTQYF. The chain joins TRBV30 to TRBJ2-3; perhaps TRBD1 as D (6 bases). Trimming took off 1 base at V and 2 bases at J, with 16 bases between the two ends. This CDR3 comprises 16 residues. Germline lookup yields CDR1 GTSNPN and CDR2 SVGIG (reference sequence). The full variable domain, its missing parts supplied by reference TRBV30 and TRBJ2-3, is SQTIHQWPATLVQPVGSPLSLECTVEGTSNPNLYWYRQAAGRGLQLLFYSVGIGQISSEVPQNLSASRPQDRQFILSSKKLLLSDSGFYLCAWSAGTMADTDTQYFGPGTRLTVL.

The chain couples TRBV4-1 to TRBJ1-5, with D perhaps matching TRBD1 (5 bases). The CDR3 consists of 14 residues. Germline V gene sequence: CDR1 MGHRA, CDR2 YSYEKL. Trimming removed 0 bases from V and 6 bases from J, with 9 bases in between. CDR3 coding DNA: TGCGCCAGCAGCCAAGAGGGGGGGGGTCAGCCCCAGCATTTT. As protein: CASSQEGGGQPQHF.

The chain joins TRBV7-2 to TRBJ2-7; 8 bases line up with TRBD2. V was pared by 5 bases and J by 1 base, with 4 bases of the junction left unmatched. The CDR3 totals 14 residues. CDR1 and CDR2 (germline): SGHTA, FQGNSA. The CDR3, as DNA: TGTGCCAGCAGCCGACTAGCGCTATCCTACGAGCAGTACTTC. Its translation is CASSRLALSYEQYF.

The DNA for the CDR3 is TGTGCCATCAGTGAGGGGGGCCGGTACTATGGCTACACCTTC. Residues: CAISEGGRYYGYTF. The chain has TRBV10-3 and TRBJ1-2, with D tentatively TRBD1 (6 bases). The CDR3 covers 14 residues. Germline V gene sequence: CDR1 ENHRY, CDR2 SYGVKD. The germline V and J ends were trimmed by 2 bases and 3 bases, with 10 bases remaining between them.

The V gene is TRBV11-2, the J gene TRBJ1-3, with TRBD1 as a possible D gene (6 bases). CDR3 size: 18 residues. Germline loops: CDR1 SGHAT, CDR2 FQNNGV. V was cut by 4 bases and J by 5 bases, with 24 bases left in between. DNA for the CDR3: TGTGCCAGCAGCTCGATCCGGGACAACTACCTTGGTAGAAACACCATATATTTT. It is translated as CASSSIRDNYLGRNTIYF.

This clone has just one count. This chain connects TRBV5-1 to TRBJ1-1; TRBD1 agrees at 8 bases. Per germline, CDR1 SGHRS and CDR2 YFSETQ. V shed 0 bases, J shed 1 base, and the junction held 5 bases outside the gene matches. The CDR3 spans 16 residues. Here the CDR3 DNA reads TGCGCCAGCAGCTTGGCTGCCGGGACAGGGAACACTGAAGCTTTCTTT. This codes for CASSLAAGTGNTEAFF.

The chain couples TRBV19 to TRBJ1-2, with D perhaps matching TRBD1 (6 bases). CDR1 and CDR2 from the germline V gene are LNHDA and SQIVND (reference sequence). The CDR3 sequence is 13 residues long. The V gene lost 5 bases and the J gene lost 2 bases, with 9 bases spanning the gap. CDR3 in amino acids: CASSETGNYGYTF. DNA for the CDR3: TGTGCCAGTAGTGAGACAGGAAACTATGGCTACACCTTC.

For the CDR3, the DNA is TGTGCCAGCAGCCCCCCCTCTAGCGGGAGTGCTGTTGAGCAGTTCTTC. Translated, it gives CASSPPSSGSAVEQFF. The chain recombines TRBV9 with TRBJ2-1; 10 bases fit TRBD2. The germline CDR1 and CDR2 sequences are SGDLS and YYNGEE. CDR3 length: 16 residues. With V trimmed by 4 bases and J by 9 bases, 13 bases remained unmatched.

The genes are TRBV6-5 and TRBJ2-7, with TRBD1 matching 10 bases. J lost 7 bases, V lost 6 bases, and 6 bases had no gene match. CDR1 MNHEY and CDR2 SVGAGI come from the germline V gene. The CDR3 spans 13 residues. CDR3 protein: CASRPGTGEEQYF. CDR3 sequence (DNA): TGTGCCAGCAGACCCGGGACAGGGGAAGAGCAGTACTTC.

The DNA for the CDR3 is TGTGCCAGCAGCGTTAGCGGGACGCTAACCGAGCAGTATTTT. It translates to CASSVSGTLTEQYF. The rearrangement uses TRBV9 and TRBJ2-3; TRBD2 matches at 8 bases. There are 14 residues in the CDR3. The J segment lost 11 bases and the V segment lost 2 bases, leaving 10 bases of the junction unmatched. Germline V gives CDR1 SGDLS, CDR2 YYNGEE.

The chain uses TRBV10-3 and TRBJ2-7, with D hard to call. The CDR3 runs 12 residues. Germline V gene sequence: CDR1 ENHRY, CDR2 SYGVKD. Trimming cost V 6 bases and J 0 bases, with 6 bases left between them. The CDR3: CAIRSSSYEQYF. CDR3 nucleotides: TGTGCCATCAGGTCGAGCTCCTACGAGCAGTACTTC.

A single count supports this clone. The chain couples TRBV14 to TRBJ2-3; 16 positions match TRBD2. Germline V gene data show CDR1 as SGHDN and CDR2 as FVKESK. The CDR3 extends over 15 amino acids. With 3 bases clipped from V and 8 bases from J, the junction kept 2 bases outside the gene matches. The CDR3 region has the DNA TGTGCCAGCAGCCACGGGACTAGCGGGAGGGTTACGCAGTATTTT. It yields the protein CASSHGTSGRVTQYF.

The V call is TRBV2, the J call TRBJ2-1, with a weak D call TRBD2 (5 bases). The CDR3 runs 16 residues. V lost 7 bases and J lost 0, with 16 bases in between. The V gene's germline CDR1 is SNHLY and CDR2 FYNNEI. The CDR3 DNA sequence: TGTGCCAGCACCCCCCTTGGACTGAACTCCTACAATGAGCAGTTCTTC. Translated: CASTPLGLNSYNEQFF.